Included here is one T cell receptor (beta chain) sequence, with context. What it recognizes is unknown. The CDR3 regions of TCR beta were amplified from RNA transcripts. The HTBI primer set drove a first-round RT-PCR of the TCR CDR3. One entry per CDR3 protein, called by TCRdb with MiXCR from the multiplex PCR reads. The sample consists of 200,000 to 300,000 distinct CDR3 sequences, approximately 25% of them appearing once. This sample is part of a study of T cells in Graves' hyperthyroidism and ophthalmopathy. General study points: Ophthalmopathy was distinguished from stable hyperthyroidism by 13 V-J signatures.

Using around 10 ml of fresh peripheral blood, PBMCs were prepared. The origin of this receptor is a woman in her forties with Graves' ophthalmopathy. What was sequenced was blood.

The CDR3 loop is CASSPTRPTSGRFVETQYF. CDR3 nucleotides: TGTGCCAGCAGTCCAACACGCCCGACTAGCGGGAGATTCGTAGAGACCCAGTACTTC. The chain recombines TRBV28 with TRBJ2-5; 12 bases are a match to TRBD2. Germline V CDR1 and CDR2: MDHEN, SYDVKM. The CDR3 spans 19 residues. Trimming at V came to 5 bases and at J to 4 bases, leaving 17 bases not matched to a gene.